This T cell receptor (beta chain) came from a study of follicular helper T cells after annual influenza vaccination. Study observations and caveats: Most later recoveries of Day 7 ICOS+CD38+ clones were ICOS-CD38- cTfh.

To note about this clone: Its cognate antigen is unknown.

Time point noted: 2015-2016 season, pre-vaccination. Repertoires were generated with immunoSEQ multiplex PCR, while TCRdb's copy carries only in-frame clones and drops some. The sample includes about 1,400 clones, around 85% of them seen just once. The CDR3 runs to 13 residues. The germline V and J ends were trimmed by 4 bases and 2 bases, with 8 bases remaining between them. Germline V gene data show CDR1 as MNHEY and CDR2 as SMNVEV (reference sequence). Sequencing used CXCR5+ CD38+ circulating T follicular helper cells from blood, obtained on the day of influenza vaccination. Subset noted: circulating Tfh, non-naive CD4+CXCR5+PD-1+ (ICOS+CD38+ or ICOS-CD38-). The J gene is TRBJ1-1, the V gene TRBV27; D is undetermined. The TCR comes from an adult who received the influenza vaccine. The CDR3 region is CASSSGLNTEAFF. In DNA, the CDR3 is TGTGCCAGCAGTTCCGGACTAAACACTGAAGCTTTCTTT.